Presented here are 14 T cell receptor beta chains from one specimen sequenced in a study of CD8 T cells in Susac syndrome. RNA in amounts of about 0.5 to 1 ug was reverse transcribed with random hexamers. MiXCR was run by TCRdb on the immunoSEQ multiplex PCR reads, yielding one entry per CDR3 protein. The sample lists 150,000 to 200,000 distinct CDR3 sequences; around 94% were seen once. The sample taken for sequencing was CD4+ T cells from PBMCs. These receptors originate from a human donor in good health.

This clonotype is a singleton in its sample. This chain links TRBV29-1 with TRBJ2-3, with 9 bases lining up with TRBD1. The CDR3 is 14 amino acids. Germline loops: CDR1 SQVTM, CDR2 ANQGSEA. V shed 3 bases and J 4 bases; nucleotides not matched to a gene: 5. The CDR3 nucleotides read TGCAGCGTTGACGCGACAGGGGGTTCAGATACGCAGTATTTT. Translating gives CSVDATGGSDTQYF.

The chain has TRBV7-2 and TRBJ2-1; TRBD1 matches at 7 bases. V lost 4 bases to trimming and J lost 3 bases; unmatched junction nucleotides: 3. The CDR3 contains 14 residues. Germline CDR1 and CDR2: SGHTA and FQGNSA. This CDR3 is CASSWGQNYNEQFF. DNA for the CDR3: TGTGCCAGCAGCTGGGGACAGAACTACAATGAGCAGTTCTTC.

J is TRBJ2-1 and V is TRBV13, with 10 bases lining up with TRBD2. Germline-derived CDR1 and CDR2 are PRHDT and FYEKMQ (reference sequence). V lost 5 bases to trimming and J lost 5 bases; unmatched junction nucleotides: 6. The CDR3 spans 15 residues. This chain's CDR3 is CASSLERGGDNEQFF. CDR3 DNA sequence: TGTGCCAGCAGCCTGGAGCGGGGGGGAGACAATGAGCAGTTCTTC. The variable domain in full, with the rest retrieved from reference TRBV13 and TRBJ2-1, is AAGVIQSPRHLIKEKRETATLKCYPIPRHDTVYWYQQGPGQDPQFLISFYEKMQSDKGSIPDRFSAQQFSDYHSELNMSSLELGDSALYFCASSLERGGDNEQFFGPGTRLTVL.

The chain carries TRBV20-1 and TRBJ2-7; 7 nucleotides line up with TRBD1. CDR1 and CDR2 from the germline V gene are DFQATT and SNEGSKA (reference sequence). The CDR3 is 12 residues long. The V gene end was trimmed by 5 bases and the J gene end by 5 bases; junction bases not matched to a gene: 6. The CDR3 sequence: CSAPDRVHEQYF. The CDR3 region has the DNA TGCAGTGCTCCTGACAGGGTCCACGAGCAGTACTTC.

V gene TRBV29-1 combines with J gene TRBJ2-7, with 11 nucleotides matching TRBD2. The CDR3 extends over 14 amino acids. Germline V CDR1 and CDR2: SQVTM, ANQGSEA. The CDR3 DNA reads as TGCAGGGGGAAACTAGCGGGGGAACCGCGGGAGCAGTACTTC. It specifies CRGKLAGEPREQYF.

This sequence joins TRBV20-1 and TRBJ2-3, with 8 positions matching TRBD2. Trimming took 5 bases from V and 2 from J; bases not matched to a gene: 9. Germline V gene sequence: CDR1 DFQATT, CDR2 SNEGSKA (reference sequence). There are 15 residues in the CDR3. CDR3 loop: CSARGPAGVTDTQYF. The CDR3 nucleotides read TGCAGTGCTCGAGGCCCAGCGGGGGTCACAGATACGCAGTATTTT.

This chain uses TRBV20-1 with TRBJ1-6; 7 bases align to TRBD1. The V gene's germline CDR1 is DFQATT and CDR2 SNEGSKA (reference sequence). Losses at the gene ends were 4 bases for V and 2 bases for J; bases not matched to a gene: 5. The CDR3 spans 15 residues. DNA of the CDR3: TGCAGTGCTATCAGGGGGGGACCCTATAATTCACCCCTCCACTTT. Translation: CSAIRGGPYNSPLHF.

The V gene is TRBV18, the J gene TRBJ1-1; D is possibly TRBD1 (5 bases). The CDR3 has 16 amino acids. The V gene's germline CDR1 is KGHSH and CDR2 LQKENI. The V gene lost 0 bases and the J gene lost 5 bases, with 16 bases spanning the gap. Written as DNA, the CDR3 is TGTGCCAGCTCACCACCGGTACAGGTGGGAGGAACTGAAGCTTTCTTT. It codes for CASSPPVQVGGTEAFF.

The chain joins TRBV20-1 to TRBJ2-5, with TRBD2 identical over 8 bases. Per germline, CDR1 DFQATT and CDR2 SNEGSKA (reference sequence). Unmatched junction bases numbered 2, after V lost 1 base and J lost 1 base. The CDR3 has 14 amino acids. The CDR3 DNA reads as TGCAGTGCTAGAGCGGGGGGGCCCCAAGAGACCCAGTACTTC. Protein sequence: CSARAGGPQETQYF.

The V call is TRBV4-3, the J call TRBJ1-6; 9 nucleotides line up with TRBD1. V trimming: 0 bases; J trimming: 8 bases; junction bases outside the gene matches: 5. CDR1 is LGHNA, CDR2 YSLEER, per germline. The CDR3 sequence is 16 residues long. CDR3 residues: CASSQEGQGLDSPLHF. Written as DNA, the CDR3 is TGCGCCAGCAGCCAAGAAGGACAGGGGTTGGATTCACCCCTCCACTTT.

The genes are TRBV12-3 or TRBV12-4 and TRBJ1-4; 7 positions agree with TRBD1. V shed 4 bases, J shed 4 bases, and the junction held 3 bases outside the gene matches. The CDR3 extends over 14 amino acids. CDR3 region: CASSSGQSNEKLFF. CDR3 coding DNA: TGTGCCAGCAGTTCGGGACAGAGTAATGAAAAACTGTTTTTT.

In DNA form, the CDR3 reads TGTGCCATCGGGGGCTCTAACTATGGCTACACCTTC. Its protein is CAIGGSNYGYTF. The chain joins TRBV10-3 to TRBJ1-2, with D possibly TRBD1 on 6 matching bases. The CDR3 is 12 amino acids. The V and J ends lost 8 bases and 0 bases respectively, with 7 bases between them. Germline lookup yields CDR1 ENHRY and CDR2 SYGVKD.

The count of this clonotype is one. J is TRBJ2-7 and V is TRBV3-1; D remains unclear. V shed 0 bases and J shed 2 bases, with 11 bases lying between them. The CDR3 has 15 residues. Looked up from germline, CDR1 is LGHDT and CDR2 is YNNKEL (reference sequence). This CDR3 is CASSQDYSLTYEQYF. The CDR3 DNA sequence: TGTGCCAGCAGCCAAGATTATAGCCTCACCTACGAGCAGTACTTC.

DNA of the CDR3: TGTGCCAGCAGCCAGAGGGGACTAGCGGGCGAGACTCCCTACGAGCAGTACTTC. Encoded protein: CASSQRGLAGETPYEQYF. The chain uses TRBV4-2 and TRBJ2-7; TRBD2 aligns across 12 bases. The CDR3 sequence is 18 residues long. The J segment lost 2 bases and the V segment lost 3 bases, leaving 11 bases of the junction unmatched. Germline V gene lookup returns CDR1 LGHNA and CDR2 YNFKEQ.